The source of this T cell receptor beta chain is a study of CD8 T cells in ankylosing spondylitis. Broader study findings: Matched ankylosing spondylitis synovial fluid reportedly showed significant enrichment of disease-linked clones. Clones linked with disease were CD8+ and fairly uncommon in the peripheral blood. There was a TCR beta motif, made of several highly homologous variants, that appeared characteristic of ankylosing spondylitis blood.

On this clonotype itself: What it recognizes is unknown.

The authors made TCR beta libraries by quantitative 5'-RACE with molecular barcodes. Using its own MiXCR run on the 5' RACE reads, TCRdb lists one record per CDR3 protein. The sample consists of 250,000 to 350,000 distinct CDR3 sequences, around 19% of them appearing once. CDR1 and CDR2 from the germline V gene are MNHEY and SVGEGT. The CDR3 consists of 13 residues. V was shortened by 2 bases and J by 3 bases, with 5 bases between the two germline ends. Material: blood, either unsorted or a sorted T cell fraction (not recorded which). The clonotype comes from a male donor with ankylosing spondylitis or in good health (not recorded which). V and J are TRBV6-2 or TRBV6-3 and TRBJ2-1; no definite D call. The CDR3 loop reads CASSYRDYNEQFF. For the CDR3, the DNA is TGTGCCAGCAGTTACAGGGACTACAATGAGCAGTTCTTC.